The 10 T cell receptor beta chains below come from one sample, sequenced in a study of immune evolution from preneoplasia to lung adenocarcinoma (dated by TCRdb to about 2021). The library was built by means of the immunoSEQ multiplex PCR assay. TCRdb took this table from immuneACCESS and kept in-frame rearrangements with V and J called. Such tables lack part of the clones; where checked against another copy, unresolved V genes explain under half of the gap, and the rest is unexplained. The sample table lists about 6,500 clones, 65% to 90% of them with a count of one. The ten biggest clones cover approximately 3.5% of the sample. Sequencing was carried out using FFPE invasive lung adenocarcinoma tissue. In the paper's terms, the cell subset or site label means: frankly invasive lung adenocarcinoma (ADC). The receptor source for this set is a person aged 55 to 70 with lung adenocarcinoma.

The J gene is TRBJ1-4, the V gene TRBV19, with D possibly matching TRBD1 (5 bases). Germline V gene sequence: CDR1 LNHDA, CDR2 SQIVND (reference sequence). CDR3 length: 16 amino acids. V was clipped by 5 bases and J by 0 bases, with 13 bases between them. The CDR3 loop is CASSVIDSATNEKLFF. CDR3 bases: TGTGCCAGTAGTGTAATAGACAGTGCAACTAATGAAAAACTGTTTTTT.

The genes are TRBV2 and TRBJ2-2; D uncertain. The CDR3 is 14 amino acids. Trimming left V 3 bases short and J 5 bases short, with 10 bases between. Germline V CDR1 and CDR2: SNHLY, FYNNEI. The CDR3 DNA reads TGTGCCAGCAGTGACACCGCTATTACCGGGGAGCTGTTTTTT. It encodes CASSDTAITGELFF.

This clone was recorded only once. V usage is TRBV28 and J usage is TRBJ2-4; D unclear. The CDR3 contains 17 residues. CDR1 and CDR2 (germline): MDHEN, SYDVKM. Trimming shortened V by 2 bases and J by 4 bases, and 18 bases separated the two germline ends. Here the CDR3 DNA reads TGTGCCAGCAGTTTAGGAAGAGATCGGGCCAGGAAAAACATTCAGTACTTC. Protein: CASSLGRDRARKNIQYF.

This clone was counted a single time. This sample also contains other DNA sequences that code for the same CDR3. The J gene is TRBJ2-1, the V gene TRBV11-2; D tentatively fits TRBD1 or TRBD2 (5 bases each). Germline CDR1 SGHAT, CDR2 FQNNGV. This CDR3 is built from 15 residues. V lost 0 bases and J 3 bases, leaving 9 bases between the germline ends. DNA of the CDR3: TGTGCCAGCAGCTTAGAGGGGACGGTCTACAATGAGCAGTTCTTC. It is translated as CASSLEGTVYNEQFF.

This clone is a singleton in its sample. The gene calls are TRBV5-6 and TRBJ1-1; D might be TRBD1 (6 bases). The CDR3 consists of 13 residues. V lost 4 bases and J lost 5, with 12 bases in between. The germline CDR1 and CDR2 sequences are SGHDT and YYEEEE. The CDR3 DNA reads TGTGCCAGCAGCCCGACTAGGGGGACTGAAGCTTTCTTT. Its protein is CASSPTRGTEAFF.

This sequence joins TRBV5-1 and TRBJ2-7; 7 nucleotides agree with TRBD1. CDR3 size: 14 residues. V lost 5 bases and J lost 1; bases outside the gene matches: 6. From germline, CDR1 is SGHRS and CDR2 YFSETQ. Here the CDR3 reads CASSSGQISYEQYF. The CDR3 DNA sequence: TGCGCCAGCAGTTCGGGACAGATATCCTACGAGCAGTACTTC.

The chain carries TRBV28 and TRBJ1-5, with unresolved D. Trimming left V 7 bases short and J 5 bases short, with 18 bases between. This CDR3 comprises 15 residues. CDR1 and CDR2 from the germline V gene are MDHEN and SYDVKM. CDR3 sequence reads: CASKTGEFLDQPQHF. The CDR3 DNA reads TGTGCCAGCAAGACCGGGGAGTTTCTCGATCAGCCCCAGCATTTT.

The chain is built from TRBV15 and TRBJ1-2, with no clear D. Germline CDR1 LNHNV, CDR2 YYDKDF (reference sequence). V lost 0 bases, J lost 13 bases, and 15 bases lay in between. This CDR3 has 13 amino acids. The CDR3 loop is CATSRDQNGLSTF. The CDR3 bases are TGTGCCACCAGCAGAGATCAGAACGGGCTTAGCACCTTC. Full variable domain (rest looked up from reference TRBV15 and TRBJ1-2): DAMVIQNPRYQVTQFGKPVTLSCSQTLNHNVMYWYQQKSSQAPKLLFHYYDKDFNNEADTPDNFQSRRPNTSFCFLDIRSPGLGDTAMYLCATSRDQNGLSTFGSGTRLTVV.

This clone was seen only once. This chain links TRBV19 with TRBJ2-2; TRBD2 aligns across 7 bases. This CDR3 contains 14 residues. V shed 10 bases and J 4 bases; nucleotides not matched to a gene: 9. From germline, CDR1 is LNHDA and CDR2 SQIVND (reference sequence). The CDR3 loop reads CATGGAGLTGELFF. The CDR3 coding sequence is TGTGCCACGGGAGGCGCGGGCCTCACCGGGGAGCTGTTTTTT. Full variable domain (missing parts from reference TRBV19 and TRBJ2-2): DGGITQSPKYLFRKEGQNVTLSCEQNLNHDAMYWYRQDPGQGLRLIYYSQIVNDFQKGDIAEGYSVSREKKESFPLTVTSAQKNPTAFYLCATGGAGLTGELFFGEGSRLTVL.

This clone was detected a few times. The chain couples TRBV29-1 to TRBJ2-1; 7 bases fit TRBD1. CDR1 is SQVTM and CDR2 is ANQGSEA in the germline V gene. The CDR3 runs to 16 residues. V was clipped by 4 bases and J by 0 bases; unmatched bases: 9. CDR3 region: CSVVGQSPSSYNEQFF. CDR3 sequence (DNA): TGCAGCGTTGTGGGACAGTCCCCGAGCTCCTACAATGAGCAGTTCTTC.